This T cell receptor beta chain comes out of a study of molecular identifiers for immune sequencing clone quantification. CDR1 SGHAT and CDR2 FQNNGV come from the germline V gene. The CDR3 covers 15 residues. It was from about 21,000 to 970,000 sorted cells, with 10%, 30% or 50% RNA, that naive CD8 libraries came. Isolation of naive CD8 T cells was achieved by sorting on a CD8+CD4-CCR7+CD45RA+ phenotype. General study findings and limits: Clones above 20 RNA copies held over 98% of effector molecules, under 1% in naive cells.

This clonotype was picked up one time. As yet, its antigen is unknown. A much larger clone differs by one base, so this may be a read error. TCRdb re-derived calls from the PCR reads in MiXCR, one entry per CDR3 protein. This sample yields about 67,000 distinct CDR3 sequences, of which around 17% are seen a single time; over 1.2% belongs to the top ten. The rearrangement joins TRBV11-2 to TRBJ2-5; possibly TRBD2 for D (5 bases). The sequence was obtained from a human donor in good health. Some libraries in this study had Jurkat cell RNA spiked in. The sequenced material came from naive CD8+ T cells from blood, with Jurkat cell RNA spiked in. Subset meaning: FACS-sorted CD8+CD4-CCR7+CD45RA+ naive T cells. The CDR3 sequence: CASSLEAGSGMTRYF. The CDR3 bases are TGTGCCAGCAGCTTAGAGGCCGGCTCCGGGATGACCCGGTACTTC.